A single sample is the source of the 6 T cell receptor beta chains below, sequenced in a study of PD-L1 blockade in urothelial cancer. Assay used: immunoSEQ multiplex PCR; TCRdb lists only in-frame clones, some missing. The sample has 29,000 or so clones, about 80% seen once. As for time point: peripheral blood 6 weeks after treatment start. The material sequenced was PBMCs, taken around atezolizumab (anti-PD-L1) treatment. The receptors originated from a man aged 65-85 years with urothelial cancer.

This clone was seen a few times. This sequence joins TRBV19 and TRBJ2-2; D is perhaps TRBD1 (5 bases). Germline lookup yields CDR1 LNHDA and CDR2 SQIVND (reference sequence). V was pared by 4 bases and J by 4 bases, with 13 bases between. The CDR3 length is 15 residues. The CDR3 loop is CASSTRQGTTGELFF. The CDR3 bases are TGTGCCAGTAGTACGCGGCAGGGCACCACCGGGGAGCTGTTTTTT.

The V call is TRBV12-5, the J call TRBJ1-3; a weak D match, TRBD1 (5 bases). The CDR3 runs 13 residues. Germline V gene sequence: CDR1 LGHNT, CDR2 FRNRAP. V lost 4 bases to trimming and J lost 3 bases, with 7 bases between them. CDR3: CASGYTGGNTIYF. The DNA for the CDR3 is TGTGCTAGTGGTTATACAGGTGGAAACACCATATATTTT.

The V call is TRBV2, the J call TRBJ1-5; a possible D gene is TRBD1 (5 bases). The germline CDR1 and CDR2 sequences are SNHLY and FYNNEI. CDR3 size: 16 residues. V dropped 3 bases and J dropped 2 bases, with 14 bases sitting between them. CDR3 in DNA: TGTGCCAGCAGTGATTGGGGCCGGGTAGGCAATCAGCCCCAGCATTTT. This translates into CASSDWGRVGNQPQHF.

The chain links TRBV7-2 to TRBJ2-1; D possibly corresponds to TRBD2 (5 bases). V was clipped by 3 bases and J by 8 bases, with 11 bases between them. Germline V gene data show CDR1 as SGHTA and CDR2 as FQGNSA. The CDR3 covers 13 residues. The CDR3 sequence is CASSFARTHEQFF. DNA for the CDR3: TGTGCCAGCAGCTTCGCTAGGACTCATGAGCAGTTCTTC.

The chain links TRBV6-5 to TRBJ1-2, with TRBD1 matching 7 bases. The CDR3 is 13 amino acids. Germline V lookup: CDR1 MNHEY, CDR2 SVGAGI. Trimming removed 5 bases from V and 3 bases from J; junction bases left unmatched: 3. The CDR3 sequence is CASSRQGDYGYTF. In DNA, the CDR3 is TGTGCCAGCAGTCGACAGGGAGACTATGGCTACACCTTC.

The chain joins TRBV9 to TRBJ1-4; 10 nucleotides match TRBD1. Trimming removed 0 bases from V and 3 bases from J; junction bases left unmatched: 2. The CDR3 totals 16 residues. CDR1 is SGDLS, CDR2 YYNGEE, per germline. CDR3 protein: CASSVGTGGANEKLFF. The CDR3 DNA reads as TGTGCCAGCAGCGTAGGGACAGGGGGGGCTAATGAAAAACTGTTTTTT.